The clone carrying this T cell receptor beta chain was seen once. At one end the junction does not follow the germline gene, possibly because of a read error. These data originate in a study of blood T cell repertoires in COVID-19. Here immunoSEQ multiplex PCR was the method, and the copy in TCRdb shows in-frame clones only, minus some. The sample records 230,000 or so clones, 80% to 85% being singletons. The CDR3 consists of 15 residues. CDR1 is MGHRA, CDR2 YSYEKL, per germline. The clonotype comes from a man over 45 who had recovered from COVID-19. The J gene is TRBJ1-5, the V gene TRBV4-1; a possible D gene is TRBD1 (5 bases). Specimen: PBMCs or T cells enriched from blood (not recorded which). CDR3: CASSQSDMLNQLQHF. The CDR3 DNA follows: TGCGCCAGCAGCCAATCGGACATGTTGAATCAGCTCCAGCATTTT.